This entry lists 27 T cell receptor beta chains sequenced from one sample in a study of T cells in Graves' hyperthyroidism and ophthalmopathy. Amplification of TCR beta CDR3 regions was performed using RNA transcripts as template. HTBI primers drove first-round RT-PCR of the TCR CDR3. One entry per CDR3 protein, called by TCRdb with MiXCR from the multiplex PCR reads. In the table there are 480,000 or so distinct CDR3 sequences, around an eighth of which are singletons. Sequencing was done on a sample of blood. These receptors came from a woman aged 18-30 years with Graves' hyperthyroidism.

In this sample, this clonotype turned up many times. This chain uses TRBV5-1 with TRBJ2-1, with 8 positions matching TRBD2. This CDR3 has 14 residues. CDR1 and CDR2 from the germline V gene are SGHRS and YFSETQ. Trimming at V came to 3 bases and at J to 6 bases, leaving 5 bases not matched to a gene. CDR3 sequence: CASSYGGRTNEQFF. The CDR3 nucleotides read TGCGCCAGCAGCTACGGCGGGAGGACCAATGAGCAGTTCTTC.

This clonotype was detected a few times. The genes are TRBV19 and TRBJ2-3, with 14 bases that match TRBD2. CDR3 size: 17 residues. V lost 7 bases and J lost 2; bases outside the gene matches: 8. Per the germline V gene, CDR1 is LNHDA and CDR2 is SQIVND (reference sequence). CDR3 bases: TGTGCCAGTAAACGGACTAGCGGGAGGTTCTTCACAGATACGCAGTATTTT. Encoded protein: CASKRTSGRFFTDTQYF.

This clonotype was detected many times. The V gene is TRBV11-2, the J gene TRBJ1-1; D not resolved. Germline V CDR1 and CDR2: SGHAT, FQNNGV. V lost 5 bases to trimming and J lost 11 bases, with 21 bases between them. The CDR3 totals 14 residues. As DNA, the CDR3 is TGTGCCAGCAGCCCACACCGCCAACAGATTAGGGCTTTCTTT. Its translation: CASSPHRQQIRAFF.

This clonotype showed up many times. This chain uses TRBV5-5 with TRBJ1-5, with unresolved D. V was trimmed by 2 bases and J by 0 bases, leaving 6 bases between them. Germline CDR1 is SGHKS and CDR2 is YYEKEE (reference sequence). The CDR3 runs to 14 residues. The CDR3 DNA is TGTGCCAGCAGCTTTGCGACTAGCAATCAGCCCCAGCATTTT. This encodes CASSFATSNQPQHF.

This clonotype has more than one count but fewer than ten. The J gene is TRBJ1-2, the V gene TRBV30, with a weak D call TRBD1 (6 bases). This CDR3 has 14 residues. V shed 3 bases and J shed 2 bases, with 13 bases lying between them. Germline V gene sequence: CDR1 GTSNPN, CDR2 SVGIG (reference sequence). This CDR3 is CAWRGKGGNYGYTF. CDR3 nucleotides: TGTGCCTGGAGGGGAAAAGGGGGGAACTATGGCTACACCTTC.

Only a few counts were recorded for this clonotype. The rearrangement links TRBV6-2 or TRBV6-3 to TRBJ2-2, with a weak D call TRBD2 (7 bases). The CDR3 spans 14 residues. V lost 7 bases and J 4 bases, leaving 13 bases between the germline ends. Germline V CDR1 and CDR2: MNHEY, SVGEGT. The CDR3, as DNA: TGTGCCAGCATCGGGGAGGGGGGCACCGGGGAGCTGTTTTTT. This encodes CASIGEGGTGELFF.

This clonotype has only a few counts. The chain recombines TRBV19 with TRBJ2-3, with D perhaps matching TRBD2 (6 bases). This CDR3 comprises 13 residues. Trimming stripped 3 bases from V and 4 bases from J, with 8 bases between. From germline, CDR1 is LNHDA and CDR2 SQIVND (reference sequence). The CDR3 spells CASSMREADTQYF. In DNA, the CDR3 is TGTGCCAGTAGTATGAGGGAGGCAGATACGCAGTATTTT.

This clonotype was recorded many times. V and J are TRBV15 and TRBJ1-5; D is unresolved. The CDR3 is made up of 15 amino acids. Trimming pared 0 bases from V and 3 bases from J, leaving 9 bases between. Germline loops: CDR1 LNHNV, CDR2 YYDKDF (reference sequence). The CDR3 reads CATSREGGDNQPQHF. The DNA for the CDR3 is TGTGCCACCAGCAGAGAGGGCGGCGACAATCAGCCCCAGCATTTT.

This clonotype has at least ten counts. J is TRBJ2-7 and V is TRBV9; weak D call: TRBD2 (6 bases). Trimming shortened V by 0 bases and J by 4 bases, and 20 bases separated the two germline ends. Germline lookup yields CDR1 SGDLS and CDR2 YYNGEE. This CDR3 comprises 17 residues. The CDR3 nucleotides read TGTGCCAGCAGCGTAGTGGGGGGAGAAAAGCGAGCATACGAGCAGTACGTC. Its protein product is CASSVVGGEKRAYEQYV.

A few counts support this clonotype. J is TRBJ2-7 and V is TRBV19, with D unclear. The V and J ends lost 3 bases and 3 bases respectively, with 9 bases between them. CDR3 length: 13 amino acids. In germline, CDR1 is LNHDA, CDR2 SQIVND (reference sequence). The CDR3 DNA is TGTGCCAGTAGTATCTTTTCTCACTACGAGCAGTACTTC. Translated: CASSIFSHYEQYF.

This clonotype was counted ten times or more. The rearrangement uses TRBV20-1 and TRBJ2-1; D is possibly TRBD1 or TRBD2 (7 bases each). V was pared by 2 bases and J by 6 bases, with 29 bases between. Germline CDR1 DFQATT, CDR2 SNEGSKA (reference sequence). The CDR3 totals 19 residues. The CDR3 is CSARRMSRGMAGVGNEQFF. CDR3 bases: TGCAGTGCTAGAAGAATGAGCAGGGGGATGGCGGGAGTTGGCAATGAGCAGTTCTTC.

Ten or more counts support this clonotype. The J gene is TRBJ2-3, the V gene TRBV24-1; D not certain. Germline-derived CDR1 and CDR2 are KGHDR and SFDVKD. CDR3 length: 13 residues. V was shortened by 4 bases and J by 2 bases, with 6 bases between the two germline ends. CDR3 protein: CATSDLSTDTQYF. CDR3 in DNA: TGTGCCACCAGTGACCTTTCCACAGATACGCAGTATTTT.

This clonotype was observed at least ten times. The V and J genes are TRBV20-1 and TRBJ2-5; D unresolved. This CDR3 contains 12 residues. Trimming removed 5 bases at V and 2 bases at J, with 9 bases between. The germline gives CDR1 DFQATT, CDR2 SNEGSKA (reference sequence). CDR3 sequence reads: CSAEELQETQYF. Here the CDR3 DNA reads TGCAGTGCTGAGGAGTTACAAGAGACCCAGTACTTC.

This clonotype was recorded a few times. This chain links TRBV2 with TRBJ2-7; no clear D. V lost 2 bases to trimming and J lost 6 bases, with 11 bases between them. The CDR3 sequence is 13 residues long. Germline CDR1 reads SNHLY; CDR2 reads FYNNEI. CDR3 sequence (DNA): TGTGCCAGCAGTGAACTTGGCCTGGTCGAGCAGTACGTC. Encoded protein: CASSELGLVEQYV.

The genes are TRBV12-3 or TRBV12-4 and TRBJ1-6; possible D gene TRBD1, 5 bases. The CDR3 loop spans 18 amino acids. The V end was cut by 6 bases, the J end by 2 bases, with 20 bases between. For the CDR3, the DNA is TGTGCCAGCAGGGAGAGGACATACTCGTGGACCTATAATTCACCCCTCCACTTT. Its translation: CASRERTYSWTYNSPLHF.

On this clonotype: With a much larger clone just one base away, this may be a read error. The V call is TRBV19, the J call TRBJ2-2; 9 nucleotides agree with TRBD1. The J call could be wrong; TRBJ1-1 is a better fit for the DNA end. Germline values: CDR1 LNHDA, CDR2 SQIVND (reference sequence). The CDR3 covers 16 residues. CDR3 sequence: CVSIPNLTGGWTGAFF. In DNA, the CDR3 is TGTGTCTCTATACCCAACCTTACAGGGGGCTGGACTGGAGCTTTCTTT.

In its sample, this clonotype was seen many times. V gene TRBV11-2 combines with J gene TRBJ1-2; the D is unclear. CDR3 length: 13 amino acids. Germline V gene lookup returns CDR1 SGHAT and CDR2 FQNNGV. The V end was cut by 5 bases, the J end by 7 bases, with 14 bases between. The CDR3 DNA follows: TGTGCCAGCAGCCCGGCCCCGACAAGTGGCTACACCTTC. Translation gives CASSPAPTSGYTF.

The J gene is TRBJ1-3, the V gene TRBV10-1; a possible D gene is TRBD1 (6 bases). Per germline, CDR1 WNHNN and CDR2 SYGVQD (reference sequence). The CDR3 is made up of 17 amino acids. Here the CDR3 DNA reads TGCCAACAAACGGGGGCTGGTCGACGGTACTCTGGAAACACCATATATTTT. Translated: CQQTGAGRRYSGNTIYF.

This clonotype is termed medium-sized (0.01 to 0.1%). The genes are TRBV12-3 or TRBV12-4 and TRBJ2-7, with a possible D match to TRBD2 (5 bases). V lost 6 bases and J 2 bases, leaving 11 bases between the germline ends. This CDR3 is built from 13 residues. CDR3 protein: CASSPGLPYEQYF. Here the CDR3 DNA reads TGTGCCAGCAGCCCTGGACTCCCCTACGAGCAGTACTTC.

This clonotype was observed many times. This chain uses TRBV11-2 with TRBJ2-1; possibly TRBD1 or TRBD2 for D (5 bases each). From germline, CDR1 is SGHAT and CDR2 FQNNGV. V shed 4 bases and J shed 7 bases, with 11 bases lying between them. This CDR3 is 13 amino acids long. CDR3 sequence reads: CASSSRDDNEQFF. CDR3 sequence (DNA): TGTGCCAGCAGCTCTCGGGACGATAATGAGCAGTTCTTC.

This clonotype was counted ten times or more. The V gene is TRBV9, the J gene TRBJ1-1, with 7 bases lining up with TRBD1. This CDR3 is 15 amino acids long. The V and J ends lost 3 bases and 3 bases, in that order; junction bases with no gene match: 8. Looked up from germline, CDR1 is SGDLS and CDR2 is YYNGEE. CDR3 loop: CASSGGGRTYTEAFF. The CDR3 DNA follows: TGTGCCAGCAGCGGAGGGGGCAGAACATACACTGAAGCTTTCTTT. Drawing the rest from reference TRBV9 and TRBJ1-1, the complete variable domain is DSGVTQTPKHLITATGQRVTLRCSPRSGDLSVYWYQQSLDQGLQFLIQYYNGEERAKGNILERFSAQQFPDLHSELNLSSLELGDSALYFCASSGGGRTYTEAFFGQGTRLTVV.

This clonotype was counted ten times or more. This chain uses TRBV7-3 with TRBJ2-1; TRBD2 aligns across 12 bases. CDR1 and CDR2 from the germline V gene are SGHTA and FQGTGA. V shed 5 bases and J 6 bases; nucleotides not matched to a gene: 5. This CDR3 spans 15 amino acids. The CDR3 sequence: CASSPGLAGPNEQFF. CDR3 sequence (DNA): TGTGCCAGCAGCCCCGGACTAGCGGGACCCAATGAGCAGTTCTTC.

This clonotype was detected many times. J is TRBJ1-5 and V is TRBV3-1; D might be TRBD1 (6 bases). The V and J ends lost 2 bases and 7 bases respectively, with 15 bases between them. CDR3 length: 15 residues. The germline CDR1 and CDR2 sequences are LGHDT and YNNKEL (reference sequence). The CDR3 loop reads CASSQRGGRGQPQHF. The CDR3, as DNA: TGTGCCAGCAGCCAAAGGGGGGGACGGGGCCAGCCCCAGCATTTT.

This clonotype was observed at least ten times. J is TRBJ2-1 and V is TRBV13; 13 bases are shared with TRBD2. Germline CDR1 and CDR2: PRHDT and FYEKMQ (reference sequence). V trimming: 0 bases; J trimming: 4 bases; junction bases outside the gene matches: 9. The CDR3 has 19 residues. CDR3 residues: CASSLGTSGRPVTYNEQFF. CDR3 nucleotides: TGTGCCAGCAGCTTAGGGACTAGCGGGAGGCCAGTGACTTACAATGAGCAGTTCTTC.

This chain links TRBV7-3 with TRBJ2-3; TRBD2 matches 9 bases. Germline loops: CDR1 SGHTA, CDR2 FQGTGA. After removal of 3 bases from V and 5 bases from J, the junction contained 9 bases not matched to a gene. The CDR3 has 16 residues. The DNA of the CDR3 is TGTGCCAGCAGCTTCACCGGACTAGCGATAAGAGATACGCAGTATTTT. This translates into CASSFTGLAIRDTQYF.

At least ten counts were recorded for this clonotype. V gene TRBV6-1 combines with J gene TRBJ2-3; TRBD1 agrees at 7 bases. Germline CDR1 is MNHNS and CDR2 is SASEGT. Trimming cost V 5 bases and J 0 bases; bases outside gene matches: 17. CDR3 length: 19 amino acids. Written as DNA, the CDR3 is TGTGCCAGCAGTTATTCCGGGACAGCGGTTATTTCTAGCACAGATACGCAGTATTTT. This gives the protein CASSYSGTAVISSTDTQYF.

The chain couples TRBV6-2 or TRBV6-3 to TRBJ2-7; no definite D call. The germline CDR1 and CDR2 sequences are MNHEY and SVGEGT. This CDR3 contains 16 residues. V was clipped by 5 bases and J by 6 bases, with 23 bases between them. The CDR3 coding sequence is TGTGCCAGCAGTCCCCCTGGGGTAGGGCCCCCCGGCGAGCAGTACGTC. Protein: CASSPPGVGPPGEQYV.